A selection of T cell receptor beta chains follows, all from one sample in a study of T cells in Graves' hyperthyroidism and ophthalmopathy. TCRdb re-called the multiplex PCR reads through MiXCR, storing one row per CDR3 protein. The data hold about 530,000 distinct CDR3 sequences, with 17% observed a single time. Material for sequencing was blood. The receptors here all came from a young woman with Graves' ophthalmopathy. Each CDR3 is given with its conserved first and last residue. Fields, in order: CDR3 protein, V gene, clone size. Size is stated for part of the rows, as once, few or many counts, or as a class when the clone is expanded.

CDR3 protein: CASSQDRSGRSGEKLFF
V gene: TRBV4-1
clone size: -

CDR3 protein: CASSPNLSYEQYF
V gene: TRBV18
clone size: many

CDR3 protein: CASSEALQWGDHEQFF
V gene: TRBV2
clone size: many

CDR3 protein: CASSFRASGVRLRTDTQYF
V gene: TRBV28
clone size: many

CDR3 protein: CASSRAGGNGYTF
V gene: TRBV5-5
clone size: -

CDR3 protein: CASIETGGPYEQYF
V gene: TRBV28
clone size: many

CDR3 protein: CASSQEANWYTQYF
V gene: TRBV4-1
clone size: -

CDR3 protein: CATSDWDNRVAKNIQYF
V gene: TRBV24-1
clone size: -

CDR3 protein: CASSQGDVFDQPQHF
V gene: TRBV7-2
clone size: few

CDR3 protein: CSVPDRANYGYTF
V gene: TRBV20-1
clone size: -